The T cell receptor (beta chain) under discussion was sequenced for a study of blood T cells in healthy people across ages. Study-wide context: Template switching captured about one barcoded beta molecule per two T cells.

Notes on the study in general: Across the age range, TCR beta diversity per million T cells fell in a roughly linear way. A greater number of naive CD4+ cells and higher diversity distinguished long-lived donors from aged donors.

V gave up 1 base and J gave up 3 bases, with 16 bases separating them. The CDR3 loop spans 16 amino acids. Germline CDR1 is MGHRA and CDR2 is YSYEKL. A sample-barcoded 5' primer and a J-beta primer mix were used in a second PCR of about 7 to 12 cycles. One entry per CDR3 protein, called by TCRdb with MiXCR from the 5' RACE reads. The profile covers some 1.6 million distinct CDR3 sequences, with roughly a third appearing a single time and 11% taken by the ten largest. Each sample gave at least 6.5 million isolated PBMCs. This clonotype was observed many times. The antigen is not known. The chain uses TRBV4-1 and TRBJ2-7; D is possibly TRBD1 (5 bases). Sequences were obtained from blood. This receptor was taken from a young woman in good health. This chain's CDR3 is CASSQVIGARNYEQYF. CDR3 DNA sequence: TGCGCCAGCAGCCAAGTGATAGGGGCCAGGAACTACGAGCAGTACTTC.